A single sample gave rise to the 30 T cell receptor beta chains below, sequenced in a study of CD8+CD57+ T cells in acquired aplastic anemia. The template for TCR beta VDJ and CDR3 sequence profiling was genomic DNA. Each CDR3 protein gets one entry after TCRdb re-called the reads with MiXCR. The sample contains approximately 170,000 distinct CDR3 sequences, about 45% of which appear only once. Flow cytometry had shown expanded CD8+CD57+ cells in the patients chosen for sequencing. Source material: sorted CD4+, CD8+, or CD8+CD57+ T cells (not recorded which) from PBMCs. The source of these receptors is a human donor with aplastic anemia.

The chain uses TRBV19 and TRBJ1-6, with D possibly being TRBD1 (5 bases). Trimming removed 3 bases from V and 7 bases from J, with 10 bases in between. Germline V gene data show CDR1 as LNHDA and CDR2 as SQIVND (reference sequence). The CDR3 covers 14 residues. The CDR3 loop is CASSIGGSNSPLHF. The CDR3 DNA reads TGTGCCAGTAGTATCGGGGGTAGCAATTCACCCCTCCACTTT.

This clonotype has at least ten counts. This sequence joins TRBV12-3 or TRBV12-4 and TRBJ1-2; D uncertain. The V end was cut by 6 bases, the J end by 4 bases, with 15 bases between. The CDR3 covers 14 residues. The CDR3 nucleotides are TGTGCCAGCAGGGCAGGAGGCGGGAGCTATGGCTACACCTTC. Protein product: CASRAGGGSYGYTF.

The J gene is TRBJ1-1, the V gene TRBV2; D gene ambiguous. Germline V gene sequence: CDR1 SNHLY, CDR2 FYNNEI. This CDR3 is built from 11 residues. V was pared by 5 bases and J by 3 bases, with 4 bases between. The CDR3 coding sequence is TGTGCCAGCAGTATGTACACTGAAGCTTTCTTT. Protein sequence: CASSMYTEAFF.

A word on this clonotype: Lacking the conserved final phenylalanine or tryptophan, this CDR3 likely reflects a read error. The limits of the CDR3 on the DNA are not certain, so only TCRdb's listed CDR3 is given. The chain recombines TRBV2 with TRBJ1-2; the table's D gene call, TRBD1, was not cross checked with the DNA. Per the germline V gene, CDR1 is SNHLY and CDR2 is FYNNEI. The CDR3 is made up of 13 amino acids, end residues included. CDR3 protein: CASSLGQNYGYAL.

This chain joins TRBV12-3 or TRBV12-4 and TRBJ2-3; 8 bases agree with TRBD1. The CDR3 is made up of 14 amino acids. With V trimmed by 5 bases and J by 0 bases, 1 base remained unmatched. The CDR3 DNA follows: TGTGCCAGCAGTCGGACAGGGAGCACAGATACGCAGTATTTT. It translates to CASSRTGSTDTQYF.

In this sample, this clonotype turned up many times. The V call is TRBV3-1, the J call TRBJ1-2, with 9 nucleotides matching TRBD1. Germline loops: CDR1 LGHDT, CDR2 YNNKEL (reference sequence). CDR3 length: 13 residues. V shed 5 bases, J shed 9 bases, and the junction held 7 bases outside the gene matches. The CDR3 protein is CASSETGGSSYTF. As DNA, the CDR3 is TGTGCCAGCAGCGAGACAGGGGGGTCTAGCTACACCTTC. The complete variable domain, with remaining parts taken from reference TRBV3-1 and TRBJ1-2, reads DTAVSQTPKYLVTQMGNDKSIKCEQNLGHDTMYWYKQDSKKFLKIMFSYNNKELIINETVPNRFSPKSPDKAHLNLHINSLELGDSAVYFCASSETGGSSYTFGSGTRLTVV.

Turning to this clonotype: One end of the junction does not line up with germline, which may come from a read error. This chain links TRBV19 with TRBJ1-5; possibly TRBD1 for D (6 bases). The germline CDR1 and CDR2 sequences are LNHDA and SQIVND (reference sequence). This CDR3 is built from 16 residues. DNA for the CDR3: TGTGCTAGTAGTATTACGCAGGGGACTAGCGATCAGCCCCAGCATTTT. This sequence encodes CASSITQGTSDQPQHF. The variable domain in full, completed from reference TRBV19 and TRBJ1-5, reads DGGITQSPKYLFRKEGQNVTLSCEQNLNHDAMYWYRQDPGQGLRLIYYSQIVNDFQKGDIAEGYSVSREKKESFPLTVTSAQKNPTAFYLCASSITQGTSDQPQHFGDGTRLSIL.

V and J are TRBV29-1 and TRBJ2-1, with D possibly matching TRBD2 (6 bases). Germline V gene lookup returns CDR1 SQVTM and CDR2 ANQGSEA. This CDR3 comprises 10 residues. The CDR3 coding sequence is TGCACCGCGGGAACCTGGGAGCAGTTCTTC. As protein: CTAGTWEQFF.

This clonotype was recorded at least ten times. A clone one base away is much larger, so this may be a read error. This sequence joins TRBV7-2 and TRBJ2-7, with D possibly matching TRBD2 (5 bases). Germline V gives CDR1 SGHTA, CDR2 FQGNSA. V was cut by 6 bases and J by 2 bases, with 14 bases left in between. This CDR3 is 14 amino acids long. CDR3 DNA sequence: TGTGCCAGCAGTCTAGAGTTCGGGGCCTACGAGCAGTACTTC. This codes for CASSLEFGAYEQYF.

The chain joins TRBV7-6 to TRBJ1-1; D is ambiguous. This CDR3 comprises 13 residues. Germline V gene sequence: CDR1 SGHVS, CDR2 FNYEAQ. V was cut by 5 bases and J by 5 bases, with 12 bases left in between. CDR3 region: CASSHGGLTEAFF. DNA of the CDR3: TGTGCCAGCAGCCACGGAGGGTTGACTGAAGCTTTCTTT.

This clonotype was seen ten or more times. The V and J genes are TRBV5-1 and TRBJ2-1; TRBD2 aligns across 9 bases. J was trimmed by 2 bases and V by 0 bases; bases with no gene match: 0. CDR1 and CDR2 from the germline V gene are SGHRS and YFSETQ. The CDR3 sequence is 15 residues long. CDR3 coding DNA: TGCGCCAGCAGCTTGGGGACTAGCGCCTACAATGAGCAGTTCTTC. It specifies CASSLGTSAYNEQFF.

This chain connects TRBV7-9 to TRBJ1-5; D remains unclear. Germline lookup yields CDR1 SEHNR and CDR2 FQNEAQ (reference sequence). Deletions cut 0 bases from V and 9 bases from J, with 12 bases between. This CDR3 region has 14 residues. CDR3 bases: TGTGCCAGCAGCTTAGCGGACCGTGGCGGGCCCCAGCATTTT. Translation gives CASSLADRGGPQHF.

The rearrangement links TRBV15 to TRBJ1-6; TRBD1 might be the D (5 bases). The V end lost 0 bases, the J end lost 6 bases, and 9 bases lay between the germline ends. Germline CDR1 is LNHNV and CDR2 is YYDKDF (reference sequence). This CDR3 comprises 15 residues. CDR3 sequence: CATSRDKGFNSPLHF. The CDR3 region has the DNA TGTGCCACCAGCAGAGATAAGGGGTTTAATTCACCCCTCCACTTT.

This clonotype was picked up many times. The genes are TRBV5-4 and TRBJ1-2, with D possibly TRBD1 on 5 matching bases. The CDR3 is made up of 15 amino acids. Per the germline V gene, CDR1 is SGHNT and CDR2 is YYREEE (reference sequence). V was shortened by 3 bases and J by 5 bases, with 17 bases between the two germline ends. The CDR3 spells CASSSPGQGPYGYTF. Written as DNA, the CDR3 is TGTGCCAGCAGCTCTCCAGGGCAGGGCCCTTATGGCTACACCTTC.

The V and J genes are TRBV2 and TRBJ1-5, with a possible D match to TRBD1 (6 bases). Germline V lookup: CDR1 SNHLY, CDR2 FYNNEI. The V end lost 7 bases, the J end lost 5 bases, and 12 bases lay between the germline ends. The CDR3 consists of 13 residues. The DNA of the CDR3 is TGTGCCAGCAAGACACAGGGTTATCAGCCCCAGCATTTT. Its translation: CASKTQGYQPQHF.

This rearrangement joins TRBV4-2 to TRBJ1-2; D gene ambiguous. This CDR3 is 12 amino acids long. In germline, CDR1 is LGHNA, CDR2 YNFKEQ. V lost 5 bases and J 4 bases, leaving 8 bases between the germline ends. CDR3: CASSGSIYGYTF. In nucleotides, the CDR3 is TGTGCCAGCAGCGGATCTATCTATGGCTACACCTTC.

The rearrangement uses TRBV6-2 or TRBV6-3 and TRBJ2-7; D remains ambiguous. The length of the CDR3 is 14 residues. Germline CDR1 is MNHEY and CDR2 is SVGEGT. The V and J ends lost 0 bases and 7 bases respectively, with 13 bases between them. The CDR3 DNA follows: TGTGCCAGCAGTTACTCCCGGGCCCTCCCGGAGCAGTACTTC. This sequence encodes CASSYSRALPEQYF.

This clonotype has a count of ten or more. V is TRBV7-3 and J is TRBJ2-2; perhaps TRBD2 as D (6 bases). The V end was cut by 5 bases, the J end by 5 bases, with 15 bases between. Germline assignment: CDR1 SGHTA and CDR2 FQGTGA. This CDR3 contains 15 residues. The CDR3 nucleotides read TGTGCCAGCAGCCCCCGAGGAGGGACTACCGGGGAGCTGTTTTTT. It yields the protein CASSPRGGTTGELFF.

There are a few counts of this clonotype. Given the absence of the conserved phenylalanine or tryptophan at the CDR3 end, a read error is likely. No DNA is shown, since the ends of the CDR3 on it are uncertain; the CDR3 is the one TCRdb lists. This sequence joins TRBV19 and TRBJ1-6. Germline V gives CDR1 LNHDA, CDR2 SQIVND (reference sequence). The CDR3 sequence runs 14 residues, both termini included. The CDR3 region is CASSIRPGDSPLHS.

The CDR3 nucleotides are TGCGCCAGCAGCCCGCAGGGTGGAAATTCACCCCTCCACTTT. Encoded protein: CASSPQGGNSPLHF. This chain connects TRBV10-2 to TRBJ1-6; TRBD1 is a possible D gene (5 bases). Germline values: CDR1 WSHSY, CDR2 SAAADI. This CDR3 has 14 amino acids. V lost 6 bases and J 7 bases, leaving 13 bases between the germline ends.

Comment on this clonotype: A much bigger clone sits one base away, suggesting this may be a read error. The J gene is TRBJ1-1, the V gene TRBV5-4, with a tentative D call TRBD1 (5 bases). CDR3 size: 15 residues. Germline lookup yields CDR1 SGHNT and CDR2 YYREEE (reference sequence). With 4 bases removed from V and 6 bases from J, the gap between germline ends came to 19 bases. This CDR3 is CASSPPGPRGPEAFF. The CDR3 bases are TGTGCCAGCAGCCCACCGGGACCTCGGGGCCCTGAAGCTTTCTTT.

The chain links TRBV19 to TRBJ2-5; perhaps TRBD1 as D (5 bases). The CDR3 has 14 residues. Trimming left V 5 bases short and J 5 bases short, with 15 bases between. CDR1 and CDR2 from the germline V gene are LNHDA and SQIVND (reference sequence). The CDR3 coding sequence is TGTGCCAGTAGTGTCCAGGGTGGAGTGGAGACCCAGTACTTC. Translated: CASSVQGGVETQYF.

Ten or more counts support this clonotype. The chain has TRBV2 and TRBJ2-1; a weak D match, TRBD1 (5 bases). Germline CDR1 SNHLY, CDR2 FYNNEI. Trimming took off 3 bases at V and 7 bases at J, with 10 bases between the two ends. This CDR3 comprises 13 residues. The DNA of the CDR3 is TGTGCCAGCAGTGATCAGGGTTGGAATGAGCAGTTCTTC. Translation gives CASSDQGWNEQFF.

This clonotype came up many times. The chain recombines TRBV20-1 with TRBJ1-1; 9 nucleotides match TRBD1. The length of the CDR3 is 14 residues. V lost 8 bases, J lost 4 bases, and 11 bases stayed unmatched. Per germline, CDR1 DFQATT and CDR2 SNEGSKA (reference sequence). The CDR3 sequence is CSTDRGGVGTEAFF. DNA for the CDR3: TGCAGTACGGACAGGGGAGGAGTGGGCACTGAAGCTTTCTTT.

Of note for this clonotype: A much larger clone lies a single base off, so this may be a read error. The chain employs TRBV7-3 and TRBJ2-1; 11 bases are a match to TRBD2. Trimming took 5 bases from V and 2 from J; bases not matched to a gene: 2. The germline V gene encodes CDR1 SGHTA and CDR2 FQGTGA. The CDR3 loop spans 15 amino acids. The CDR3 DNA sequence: TGTGCCAGCAGCCCGACTAGCGGGGCCTACAATGAGCAGTTCTTC. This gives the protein CASSPTSGAYNEQFF.

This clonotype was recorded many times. For the CDR3, the DNA is TGTGCCAGCAGTTACTCAGGACTAGCGGGCACAGATACGCAGTATTTT. It yields the protein CASSYSGLAGTDTQYF. This rearrangement joins TRBV6-2 or TRBV6-3 to TRBJ2-3; TRBD2 matches 10 bases. Losses at the gene ends were 0 bases for V and 1 base for J; bases not matched to a gene: 1. Per germline, CDR1 MNHEY and CDR2 SVGEGT. The CDR3 runs 16 residues.

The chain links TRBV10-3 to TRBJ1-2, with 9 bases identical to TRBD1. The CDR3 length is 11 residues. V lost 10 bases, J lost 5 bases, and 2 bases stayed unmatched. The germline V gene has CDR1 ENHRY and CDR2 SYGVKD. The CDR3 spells CARTGDYGYTF. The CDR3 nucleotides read TGTGCCAGGACAGGGGATTATGGCTACACCTTC.

CDR3 residues: CASIRDRDNSPLHF. The DNA for the CDR3 is TGTGCCAGCATAAGGGACAGGGATAATTCACCCCTCCACTTT. This sequence joins TRBV6-1 and TRBJ1-6; 9 nucleotides align to TRBD1. The CDR3 covers 14 residues. Germline CDR1 MNHNS, CDR2 SASEGT. V gave up 7 bases and J gave up 5 bases; unmatched junction bases: 3.

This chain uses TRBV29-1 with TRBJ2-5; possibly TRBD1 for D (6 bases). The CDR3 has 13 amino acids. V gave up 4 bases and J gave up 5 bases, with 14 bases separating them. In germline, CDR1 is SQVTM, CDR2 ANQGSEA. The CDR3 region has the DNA TGCAGCGTTGGGTCCAGGGGTCATGAGACCCAGTACTTC. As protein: CSVGSRGHETQYF.

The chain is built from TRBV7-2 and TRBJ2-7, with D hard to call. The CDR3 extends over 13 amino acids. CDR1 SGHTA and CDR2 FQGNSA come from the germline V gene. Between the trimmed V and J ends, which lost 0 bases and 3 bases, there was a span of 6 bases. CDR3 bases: TGTGCCAGCAGCTTAGCGGGGAACTACGAGCAGTACTTC. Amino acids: CASSLAGNYEQYF. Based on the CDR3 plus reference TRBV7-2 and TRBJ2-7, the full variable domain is GAGVSQSPSNKVTEKGKDVELRCDPISGHTALYWYRQSLGQGLEFLIYFQGNSAPDKSGLPSDRFSAERTGGSVSTLTIQRTQQEDSAVYLCASSLAGNYEQYFGPGTRLTVT.